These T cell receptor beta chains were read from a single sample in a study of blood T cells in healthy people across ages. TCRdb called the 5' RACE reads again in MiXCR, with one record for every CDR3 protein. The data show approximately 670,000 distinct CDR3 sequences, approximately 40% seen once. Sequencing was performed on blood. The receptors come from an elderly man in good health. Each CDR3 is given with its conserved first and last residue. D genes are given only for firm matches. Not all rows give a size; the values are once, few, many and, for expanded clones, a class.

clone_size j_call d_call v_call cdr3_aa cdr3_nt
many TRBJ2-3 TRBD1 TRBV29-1 CSVFTGGSKKDTQYF TGCAGCGTTTTTACAGGGGGAAGTAAGAAAGATACGCAGTATTTT
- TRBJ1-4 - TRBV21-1 CASSDGGFDEKLFF TGTGCCAGCAGCGATGGGGGTTTCGATGAAAAACTGTTTTTT
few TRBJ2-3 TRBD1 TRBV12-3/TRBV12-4 CAISNQGADTQYF TGTGCCATTTCAAATCAGGGGGCAGATACGCAGTATTTT
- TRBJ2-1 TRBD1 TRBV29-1 CSVEDPEDRGWNEQFF TGCAGCGTTGAAGATCCGGAGGACAGGGGCTGGAATGAGCAGTTCTTC
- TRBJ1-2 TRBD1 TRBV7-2 CASSFHLPGQGDGYTF TGTGCCAGCAGCTTCCACCTTCCGGGACAGGGTGATGGCTACACCTTC
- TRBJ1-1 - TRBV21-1 CASTLELAEDTEAFF TGTGCCAGCACCTTAGAACTGGCCGAGGACACTGAAGCTTTCTTT
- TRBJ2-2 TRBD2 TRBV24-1 CATSDGAGVTGELFF TGTGCCACCAGTGACGGGGCGGGGGTTACCGGGGAGCTGTTTTTT
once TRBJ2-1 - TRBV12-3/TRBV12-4 CASSLSGDPYNEQFF TGTGCCAGCAGTTTATCAGGGGACCCCTACAATGAGCAGTTCTTC
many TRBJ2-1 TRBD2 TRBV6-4 CASSIGTSTNEQFF TGTGCCAGCAGTATCGGGACTAGCACGAATGAGCAGTTCTTC
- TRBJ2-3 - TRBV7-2 CANSLDRGTTDTQYF TGTGCCAACAGCTTAGATAGGGGAACCACAGATACGCAGTATTTT
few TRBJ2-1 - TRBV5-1 CASSLEVPAGEQFF TGCGCCAGCAGCTTGGAGGTACCAGCCGGCGAGCAGTTCTTC
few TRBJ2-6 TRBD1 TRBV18 CASSRVQGQGANVLTF TGTGCCAGCTCACGTGTACAGGGGCAGGGGGCCAACGTCCTGACTTTC
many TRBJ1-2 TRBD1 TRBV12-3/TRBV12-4 CASTSGTDFYYGYTF TGTGCCAGCACCTCCGGGACAGATTTTTACTATGGCTACACCTTC
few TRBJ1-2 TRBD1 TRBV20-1 CSAKGTGAGYTF TGCAGTGCAAAGGGGACAGGAGCCGGCTACACCTTC
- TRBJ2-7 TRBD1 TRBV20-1 CSAPDRGIYEQYF TGCAGTGCCCCGGACAGGGGAATCTACGAGCAGTACTTC
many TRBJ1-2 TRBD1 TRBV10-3 CAISPQDTGGSYGYTF TGTGCCATCAGCCCCCAGGATACAGGGGGCAGCTATGGCTACACCTTC
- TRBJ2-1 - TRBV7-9 CASSRSVGGRNNEQFF TGTGCCAGCAGCCGGTCTGTGGGAGGACGGAACAATGAGCAGTTCTTC
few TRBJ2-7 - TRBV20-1 CSATPDTGYEQYF TGCAGTGCCACCCCAGACACAGGCTACGAGCAGTACTTC
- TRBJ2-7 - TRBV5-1 CASSSRTQSYEQYF TGCGCCAGCAGCTCTCGTACCCAGTCATACGAGCAGTACTTC
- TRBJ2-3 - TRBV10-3 CAISDFGTGVTDTQYF TGTGCCATCAGTGACTTTGGCACAGGAGTCACAGATACGCAGTATTTT
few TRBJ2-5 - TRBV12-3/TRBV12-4 CASSLRTGTLSPEQYF TGTGCCAGCAGTCTGCGAACCGGGACATTATCCCCTGAGCAGTACTTC
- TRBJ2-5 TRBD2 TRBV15 CATSRDPGAGGRETQYF TGTGCCACCAGCAGAGATCCCGGAGCGGGGGGAAGAGAGACCCAGTACTTC
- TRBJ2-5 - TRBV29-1 CSVENVRKGNQETQYF TGCAGCGTTGAAAATGTAAGGAAGGGGAACCAAGAGACCCAGTACTTC
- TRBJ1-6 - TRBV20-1 CSARDSRLVGSYNSPLHF TGCAGTGCTAGAGATTCCAGACTCGTGGGCTCCTATAATTCACCCCTCCACTTT
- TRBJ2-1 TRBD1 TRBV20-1 CSANRGTHNEQFF TGCAGTGCTAACAGGGGTACCCACAATGAGCAGTTCTTC
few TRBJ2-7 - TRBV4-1 CASSQSGAILSYEQYF TGCGCCAGCAGCCAAAGCGGCGCCATCCTATCCTACGAGCAGTACTTC
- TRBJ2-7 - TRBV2 CASSDQAGISYEQYF TGTGCCAGCAGTGACCAGGCAGGGATCTCCTACGAGCAGTACTTC
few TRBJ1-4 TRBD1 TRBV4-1 CASKDRGNDEKLFF TGCGCCAGCAAGGACAGGGGGAATGATGAAAAACTGTTTTTT
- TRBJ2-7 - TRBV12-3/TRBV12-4 CASSSEFGPSYEQYF TGTGCCAGCAGTTCGGAGTTCGGCCCCAGTTACGAGCAGTACTTC
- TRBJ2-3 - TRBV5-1 CASSLASVLGGDTQYF TGCGCCAGCAGCTTGGCCAGCGTACTCGGTGGAGATACGCAGTATTTT
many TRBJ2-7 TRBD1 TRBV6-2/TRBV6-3 CASSTPQGEKYEQYF TGTGCCAGCAGTACCCCGCAGGGGGAGAAATACGAGCAGTACTTC
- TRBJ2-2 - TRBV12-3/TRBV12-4 CASINWIANTGELFF TGTGCCAGCATCAATTGGATCGCGAACACCGGGGAGCTGTTTTTT
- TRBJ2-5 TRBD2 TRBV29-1 CSVAGGDQETQYF TGCAGCGTGGCGGGAGGTGATCAAGAGACCCAGTACTTC
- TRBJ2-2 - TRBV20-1 CSARRAGTTGELFF TGCAGTGCTAGGAGGGCAGGAACAACCGGGGAGCTGTTTTTT
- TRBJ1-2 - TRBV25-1 CASSDSLSVRGYTF TGTGCCAGCAGTGATTCACTCTCGGTTCGGGGCTACACCTTC
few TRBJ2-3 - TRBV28 CASSGQVATSTDTQYF TGTGCCAGCAGTGGGCAGGTTGCCACTAGCACAGATACGCAGTATTTT
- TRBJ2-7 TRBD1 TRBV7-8 CASSLTGTGDSYEQYF TGTGCCAGCAGCTTGACCGGGACAGGGGACTCCTACGAGCAGTACTTC
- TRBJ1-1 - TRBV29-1 CSVSWGWTEAFF TGCAGCGTTTCCTGGGGGTGGACTGAAGCTTTCTTT
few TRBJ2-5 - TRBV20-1 CSARAGEETQYF TGCAGTGCTAGAGCTGGGGAAGAGACCCAGTACTTC
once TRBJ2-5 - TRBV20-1 CSASSGPGTQYF TGCAGTGCTAGCAGTGGCCCAGGGACCCAGTACTTC
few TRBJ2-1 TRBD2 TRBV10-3 CAIKGVERGDNEQFF TGTGCCATCAAAGGGGTCGAGCGGGGGGACAATGAGCAGTTCTTC
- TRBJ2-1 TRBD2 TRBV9 CASSSGTSGARGRKTQFF TGTGCCAGCAGCTCCGGGACTAGCGGGGCCCGGGGACGGAAGACCCAGTTCTTC
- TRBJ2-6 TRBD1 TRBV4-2 CVSSNTGTGSSGANVLTF TGTGTCAGCAGTAATACCGGGACAGGGAGCTCTGGGGCCAACGTCCTGACTTTC
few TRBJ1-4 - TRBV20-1 CSAKTAAINEKLFF TGCAGTGCCAAGACGGCAGCAATTAATGAAAAACTGTTTTTT
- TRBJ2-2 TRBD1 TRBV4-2 CASSQRQGAAGELFF TGTGCCAGCAGCCAAAGACAGGGGGCGGCCGGGGAGCTGTTTTTT
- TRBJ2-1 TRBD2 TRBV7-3 CASVAGGTSGYNEQFF TGTGCCAGCGTGGCCGGGGGGACTAGCGGGTACAATGAGCAGTTCTTC
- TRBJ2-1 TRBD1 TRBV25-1 CASSVAPGQGSYEQFF TGTGCCAGCAGTGTTGCCCCTGGACAGGGCTCCTACGAGCAGTTCTTC
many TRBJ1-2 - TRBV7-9 CASSQNYGYTF TGTGCCAGCAGCCAAAATTATGGCTACACCTTC
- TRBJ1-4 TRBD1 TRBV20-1 CSARPGQATNEKLFF TGCAGTGCTAGACCGGGACAGGCAACTAATGAAAAACTGTTTTTT
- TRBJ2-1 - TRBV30 CAWSGQGNEQFF TGTGCCTGGAGTGGACAAGGAAATGAGCAGTTCTTC
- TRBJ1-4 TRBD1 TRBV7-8 CASSLLTGGREKLFF TGTGCCAGCAGCTTACTAACAGGGGGCCGGGAAAAACTGTTTTTT
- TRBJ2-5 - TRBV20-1 CSAGGFQETQYF TGCAGTGCTGGAGGGTTCCAAGAGACCCAGTACTTC